The clone carrying this T cell receptor (beta chain) was counted between two and nine times. Germline V gene lookup returns CDR1 SGHTA and CDR2 FQGTGA. V lost 4 bases and J lost 5; bases outside the gene matches: 5. The CDR3 runs to 15 residues. MiXCR was run by TCRdb on the 5' RACE reads, yielding one entry per CDR3 protein. The data hold roughly 42,000 distinct CDR3 sequences, with approximately 22% observed a single time. Tregs were sorted as CD4+CD25+CD127-/low cells. The sequence derives from a female donor with breast cancer. J is TRBJ2-2 and V is TRBV7-3; 9 nucleotides match TRBD1. The sample taken for sequencing was Tregs sorted from blood. CDR3 nucleotide sequence: TGTGCCAGCAGCTCCGGGACAGGGAAAACCGGGGAGCTGTTTTTT. This codes for CASSSGTGKTGELFF.